What follows are 14 T cell receptor beta chains derived from one specimen sequenced in a study of long-term antiretroviral therapy in people with HIV. With survey level as its setting, the immunoSEQ assay was v3.0. Assay: immunoSEQ multiplex PCR; the TCRdb copy retains only in-frame clones and omits some. This sample has some 20,000 clones; over 60% occur once, and the top ten carry around 13%. The sequencing here drew on unsorted PBMCs, taken 2.9 years after starting antiretroviral therapy. Every receptor here comes from a woman in her thirties with HIV.

The V and J genes are TRBV6-1 and TRBJ1-2; tentative D call: TRBD1 (5 bases). Germline assignment: CDR1 MNHNS and CDR2 SASEGT. Trimming took 0 bases from V and 3 from J, leaving 17 bases between them. The CDR3 is made up of 17 amino acids. CDR3 bases: TGTGCCAGCAGTGAAGCGGGTTTATCTGGCAGGGACTATGGCTACACCTTC. This translates into CASSEAGLSGRDYGYTF.

This chain connects TRBV6-5 to TRBJ1-2; D perhaps matches TRBD1 (5 bases). CDR1 and CDR2 from the germline V gene are MNHEY and SVGAGI. This CDR3 has 14 residues. Trimming stripped 4 bases from V and 4 bases from J, with 13 bases between. The CDR3 loop is CASSFAGRVYGYTF. CDR3 in DNA: TGTGCCAGCAGTTTCGCAGGGCGGGTCTATGGCTACACCTTC.

The chain uses TRBV6-5 and TRBJ1-4; D is ambiguous. CDR3 size: 12 residues. Between the trimmed V and J ends, which lost 3 bases and 10 bases, there was a span of 9 bases. Germline V gene sequence: CDR1 MNHEY, CDR2 SVGAGI. The DNA of the CDR3 is TGTGCCAGCAGTTATTCGGCCGGAAAACTGTTTTTT. The encoded protein is CASSYSAGKLFF.

The genes are TRBV6-5 and TRBJ1-1; D is unclear. The CDR3 has 12 amino acids. V lost 7 bases and J 7 bases, leaving 13 bases between the germline ends. Germline values: CDR1 MNHEY, CDR2 SVGAGI. CDR3 in amino acids: CASTGSGVEAFF. The CDR3 region has the DNA TGTGCCAGCACTGGAAGCGGGGTTGAAGCTTTCTTT.

This clone has only a few counts. The chain uses TRBV5-1 and TRBJ2-7; D perhaps matches TRBD2 (6 bases). This CDR3 has 15 residues. Looked up from germline, CDR1 is SGHRS and CDR2 is YFSETQ. Trimming took 2 bases from V and 6 from J, leaving 18 bases between them. This CDR3 is CASSLFGSREAEQYF. CDR3 nucleotides: TGCGCCAGCAGCTTATTCGGGAGTAGGGAAGCCGAGCAGTACTTC.

The chain recombines TRBV5-8 with TRBJ2-1; D may match TRBD1 or TRBD2 (6 bases each). The CDR3 has 15 amino acids. Between the trimmed V and J ends, which lost 4 bases and 1 base, there was a span of 12 bases. Germline V CDR1 and CDR2: SGHTS, YDEGEE. The CDR3 sequence is CASSPGGPSYNEQFF. CDR3 DNA: TGTGCCAGCAGCCCCGGGGGCCCGTCCTACAATGAGCAGTTCTTC. Full variable domain (missing parts from reference TRBV5-8 and TRBJ2-1): EAGVTQSPTHLIKTRGQQATLRCSPISGHTSVYWYQQALGLGLQFLLWYDEGEERNRGNFPPRFSGRQFPNYSSELNVNALELEDSALYLCASSPGGPSYNEQFFGPGTRLTVL.

This clone was seen a single time. The chain employs TRBV2 and TRBJ2-1; D gene uncertain. The V gene's germline CDR1 is SNHLY and CDR2 FYNNEI. Deletions cut 1 base from V and 9 bases from J, with 4 bases between. CDR3 length equals 11 residues. CDR3 region: CASSEGGEQFF. CDR3 DNA sequence: TGTGCCAGCAGTGAAGGGGGTGAGCAGTTCTTC.

V and J are TRBV6-1 and TRBJ2-5, with 9 positions matching TRBD2. Trimming removed 2 bases from V and 5 bases from J; junction bases left unmatched: 12. The length of the CDR3 is 17 residues. Germline V gene data show CDR1 as MNHNS and CDR2 as SASEGT. The DNA for the CDR3 is TGTGCCAGCAGTGAAAATCGAAGGACTAGCGCGTCGGAGACCCAGTACTTC. Amino acids: CASSENRRTSASETQYF.

The chain combines TRBV19 with TRBJ1-5; the D is unclear. CDR1 and CDR2 (germline): LNHDA, SQIVND (reference sequence). CDR3 length equals 14 residues. Trimming took off 6 bases at V and 3 bases at J, with 12 bases between the two ends. In DNA, the CDR3 is TGTGCCAGTAGGGGTGTCGCCCACAATCAGCCCCAGCATTTT. Protein product: CASRGVAHNQPQHF.

This clone was detected once. This rearrangement joins TRBV5-8 to TRBJ2-2; the D call may be TRBD1 or TRBD2 (5 bases each). V gave up 3 bases and J gave up 0 bases, with 9 bases separating them. CDR1 and CDR2 from the germline V gene are SGHTS and YDEGEE. This CDR3 is 15 amino acids long. For the CDR3, the DNA is TGTGCCAGCAGCTCGGGGCTGGCGAACACCGGGGAGCTGTTTTTT. It codes for CASSSGLANTGELFF.

This chain links TRBV10-3 with TRBJ1-5, with D possibly being TRBD1 (5 bases). CDR1 ENHRY and CDR2 SYGVKD come from the germline V gene. The CDR3 runs 12 residues. Trimming cost V 11 bases and J 1 base, with 9 bases left between them. The DNA for the CDR3 is TGTGCCTCAGGGCAGAGCAATCAGCCCCAGCATTTT. Its protein product is CASGQSNQPQHF.

The rearrangement uses TRBV5-1 and TRBJ1-4; maybe TRBD1 (6 bases). CDR1 SGHRS and CDR2 YFSETQ come from the germline V gene. There are 15 residues in the CDR3. V shed 3 bases and J shed 3 bases, with 12 bases lying between them. The DNA for the CDR3 is TGCGCCAGCAGCTCCCAGGGGATCGCTAATGAAAAACTGTTTTTT. This codes for CASSSQGIANEKLFF.

This clone was found a few times. This chain connects TRBV7-2 to TRBJ2-7, with a possible D match to TRBD1 (6 bases). Germline assignment: CDR1 SGHTA and CDR2 FQGNSA. Trimming removed 5 bases at V and 4 bases at J, with 15 bases between. This CDR3 is 14 amino acids long. CDR3 sequence reads: CASSQRDTLYEQYF. As DNA, the CDR3 is TGTGCCAGCAGCCAACGGGACACCCTTTACGAGCAGTACTTC.

In this sample, this clone turned up a few times. The identical CDR3 is also encoded by other nucleotide sequences in the sample. The rearrangement uses TRBV29-1 and TRBJ1-2, with D maybe TRBD1 (5 bases). The CDR3 has 10 residues. Germline lookup yields CDR1 SQVTM and CDR2 ANQGSEA. V lost 6 bases to trimming and J lost 5 bases, with 7 bases between them. The CDR3 DNA follows: TGCAGCGTGGAGGGGTATGGCTACACCTTC. This sequence encodes CSVEGYGYTF.